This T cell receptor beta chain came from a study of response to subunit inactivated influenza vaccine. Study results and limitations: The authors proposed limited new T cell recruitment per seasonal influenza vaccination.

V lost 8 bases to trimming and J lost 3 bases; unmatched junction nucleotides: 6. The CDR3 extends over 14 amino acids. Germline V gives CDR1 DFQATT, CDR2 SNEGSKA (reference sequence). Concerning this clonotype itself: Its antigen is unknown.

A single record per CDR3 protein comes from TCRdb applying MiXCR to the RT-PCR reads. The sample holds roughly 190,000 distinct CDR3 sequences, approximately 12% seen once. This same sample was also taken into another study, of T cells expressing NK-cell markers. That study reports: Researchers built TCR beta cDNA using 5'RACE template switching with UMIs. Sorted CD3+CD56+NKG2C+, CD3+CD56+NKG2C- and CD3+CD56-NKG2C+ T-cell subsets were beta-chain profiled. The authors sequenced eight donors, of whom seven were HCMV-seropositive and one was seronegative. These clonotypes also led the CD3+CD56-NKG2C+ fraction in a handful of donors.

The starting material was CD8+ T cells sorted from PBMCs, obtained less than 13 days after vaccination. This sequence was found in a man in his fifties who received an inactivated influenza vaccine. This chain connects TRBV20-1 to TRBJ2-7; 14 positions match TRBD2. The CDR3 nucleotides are TGCAGTCCTTCCGGGACTAGCGGGAGCTACGAGCAGTACTTC. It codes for CSPSGTSGSYEQYF.